This TCR beta chain was sequenced in a study of CD8 T cells in Susac syndrome (dated by TCRdb to about 2019). Concerning the study at large: Repertoire sequencing was used to test whether CD8+ T cell activation and differentiation in Susac syndrome was antigen driven. General findings and caveats noted by the study authors: The number of individuals in the TCR sequencing and HLA analysis was acknowledged as relatively small.

RNA was extracted using the RNeasy kit, and roughly 0.45 to 1 ug of the RNA was reverse transcribed with random hexamers. The immunoSEQ multiplex PCR assay, covering 54 Vbeta and 13 Jbeta segments, was used to amplify TCR beta CDR3 regions. PCR amplification bias was corrected using a synthetic template baseline for primer optimization and computational correction. The authors processed their data as follows. Reads were annotated to V, D and J genes per IMGT and analyzed with immunoSEQ Analyzer, keeping only productive sequences. Clonality was calculated as one minus the Shannon entropy normalized by log2 of the number of productive unique sequences. For each patient and control, public and private clones were evaluated among the 100 most prevalent clones. A clone was defined as Susac-specific if it was absent from the healthy and MS cohorts, from over a thousand published viral clones and from other ImmuneACCESS disease sequences. TCRdb reprocessing: public reads trimmed at Q25 with fastp, clones called with MiXCR, in-frame beta chains kept. Under each unique CDR3 protein, matching rows form one entry showing the most common genes and DNA. The V and J calls were determined by TCRdb, not by the authors. A total of about 130,000 distinct CDR3 sequences appear in this sample, 90% to 95% of them only once. Of the sample, more than 0.075% falls within the top ten clones.

As for this clonotype: Its target antigen remains unknown. Compared with germline, one end of the junction differs, possibly owing to a read error.

High-throughput TCR beta sequencing profiled peripheral blood CD8+ and CD4+ T cells from healthy donors, Susac syndrome patients and multiple sclerosis patients. Healthy donors were age- and sex-matched controls. CD8+ TEMRA cells were enriched by FACS, while bulk CD8+ and CD4+ T cells were purified by magnetic negative isolation. Blood was collected in EDTA tubes and processed within 24 hours, with PBMCs isolated through density gradient centrifugation. PBMCs intended for TCR sequencing were cryopreserved in liquid nitrogen and thawed later in a water bath at 37 degrees C. The sorted or isolated CD4+, CD8+ and CD8+ TEMRA cells reached a purity of at least 90%. Input material: CD4+ T cells from PBMCs. The receptor comes from a human donor in good health.

The nucleotide sequence reads TGCAGCGTCGGCGATACAGGGGACCACTTC. It codes for CSVGDTGDHF. The rearrangement combines TRBV29-1 with TRBJ1-2; TRBD1 aligns with 7 central bases. CDR1 and CDR2 are drawn from the germline V gene: SQVTM, ANQGSEA. The CDR3 runs 10 amino acids, cysteine and phenylalanine included. Of the read, only the CDR3 DNA is kept; its 30 bases are in frame from base 1. The full variable domain, with segments outside the CDR3 supplied by the reference TRBV29-1 and TRBJ1-2 proteins, appears as SAVISQKPSRDICQRGTSLTIQCQVDSQVTMMFWYRQQPGQSLTLIATANQGSEATYESGFVIDKFPISRPNLTFSTLTVSNMSPEDSSIYLCSVGDTGDHFGSGTRLTVV.